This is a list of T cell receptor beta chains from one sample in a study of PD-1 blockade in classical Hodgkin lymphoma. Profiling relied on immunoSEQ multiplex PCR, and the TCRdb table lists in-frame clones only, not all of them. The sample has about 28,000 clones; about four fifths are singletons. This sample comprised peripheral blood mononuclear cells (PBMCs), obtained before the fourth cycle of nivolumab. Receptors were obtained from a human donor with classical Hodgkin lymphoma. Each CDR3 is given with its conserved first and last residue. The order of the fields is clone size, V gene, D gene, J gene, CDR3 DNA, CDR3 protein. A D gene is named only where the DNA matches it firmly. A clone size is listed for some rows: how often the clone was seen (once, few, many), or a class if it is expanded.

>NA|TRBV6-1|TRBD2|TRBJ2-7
TGTGCCAGCAGTGATCCCCCCTTTTTCGGACTAGCCATCTACGAGCAGTACTTC
CASSDPPFFGLAIYEQYF
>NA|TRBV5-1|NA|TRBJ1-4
TGCGCCAGCAGCTTGGATGGGCAGGGAGGGCACGAAAAACTGTTTTTT
CASSLDGQGGHEKLFF
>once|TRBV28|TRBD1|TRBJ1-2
TGTGCCACCAAGGACAGGGGCTATGGCTACACCTTC
CATKDRGYGYTF
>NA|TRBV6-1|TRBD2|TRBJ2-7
TGTGCCAGCAGTGCGTCGGGACTAGTACCCTACGAGCAGTACTTC
CASSASGLVPYEQYF
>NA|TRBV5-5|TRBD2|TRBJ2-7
TGTGCCAGCAGCGCACGACATGGGAGGGGCTACGAGCAGTACTTC
CASSARHGRGYEQYF
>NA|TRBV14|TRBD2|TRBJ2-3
TGTGCCAGCAGACAAAGCGGGAGAGTGGTACATACGCAGTATTTT
CASRQSGRVVHTQYF
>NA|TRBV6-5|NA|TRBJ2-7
TGTGCCAGCGGACTTCGGGACTTCCTGCTGTTC
CASGLRDFLLF
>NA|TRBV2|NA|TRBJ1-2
TGTGCCAGCAGTGACGGAGGCTACACCTTC
CASSDGGYTF
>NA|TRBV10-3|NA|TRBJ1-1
TGTGCCATCAGTGAGTCCAGGGTCACTGAAGCTTTCTTT
CAISESRVTEAFF
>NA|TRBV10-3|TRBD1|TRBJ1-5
TGTGCCATCAGTGTTGGGGGGACAGGGGTAGGGCCCCAGCATTTT
CAISVGGTGVGPQHF
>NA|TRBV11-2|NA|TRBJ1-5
TGTGCCAGCAGCTTAGGACAGGATCAGCCCCAGCATTTT
CASSLGQDQPQHF
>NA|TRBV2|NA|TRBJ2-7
TGTGCCACCAAGGACGGCTACGAGCAGTACTTC
CATKDGYEQYF
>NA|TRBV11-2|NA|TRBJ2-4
TGTGCCAGCAGCTTAGGAGGGCTCGGAAACATTCAGTACTTC
CASSLGGLGNIQYF
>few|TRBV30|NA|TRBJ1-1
TGTGCCTGGAGAGGTCGACGGAACACTGAAGCTTTCTTT
CAWRGRRNTEAFF
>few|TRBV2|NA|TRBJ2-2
TGTGCCAGCAGTGAAGTCCCGGGGAACACCGGGGAGCTGTTTTTT
CASSEVPGNTGELFF
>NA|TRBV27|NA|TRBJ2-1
TGTGCCAGCAGTTTTGGGACTTACAATGAGCAGTTCTTC
CASSFGTYNEQFF
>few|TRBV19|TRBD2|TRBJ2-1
TGTGCCAGTACCCCGGGGATAAGGGCGGGAGGTTACAATGAGCAGTTCTTC
CASTPGIRAGGYNEQFF
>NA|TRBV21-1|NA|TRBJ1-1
TGTGCCAGCAGCAGTTGCGACAGGGTTGGTACTGAAGCTTTCTTT
CASSSCDRVGTEAFF
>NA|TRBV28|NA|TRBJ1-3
TGTGCCAGCGAAACCTCTGGAAACACCATATATTTT
CASETSGNTIYF
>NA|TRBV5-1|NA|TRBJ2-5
TGCGCCAGCAGCTTGGCCGCTAGCGAACAAGAGACCCAGTACTTC
CASSLAASEQETQYF
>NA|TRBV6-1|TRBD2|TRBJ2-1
TGTGCCAGCAGCCGAGACAGCGGGGGCTACAATGAGCAGTTCTTC
CASSRDSGGYNEQFF
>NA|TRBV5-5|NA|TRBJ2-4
TGTGCCAGCAGCTTGATACAGAAAAACATTCAGTACTTC
CASSLIQKNIQYF
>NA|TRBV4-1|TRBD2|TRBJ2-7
TGCGCCAGCAGCCCCGCCGTGGGCGGGAGGGCCCACGAGCAGTACTTC
CASSPAVGGRAHEQYF
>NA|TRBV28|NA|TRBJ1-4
TGTGCCAGCACCTCGGGACGGAAGAATGAAAAACTGTTTTTT
CASTSGRKNEKLFF
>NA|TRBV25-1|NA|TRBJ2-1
TGTGCCAGCAGCCGACAGGTCCTTTCCAATGAGCAGTTCTTC
CASSRQVLSNEQFF
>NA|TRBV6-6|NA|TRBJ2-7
TGTGCCAGCAGTGCTGGGGAGCAGTACTTC
CASSAGEQYF
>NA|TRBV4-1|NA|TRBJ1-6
TGCGCCAGCAGCTTAAATAATTCACCCCTCCACTTT
CASSLNNSPLHF
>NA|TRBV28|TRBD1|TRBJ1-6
TGTGCCAGCAGCACGGGGCAGGGGGCCCATAATTCACCCCTCCACTTT
CASSTGQGAHNSPLHF
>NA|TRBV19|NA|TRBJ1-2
TGTGCCAGTAGTATGGGAAAGATAGGTGGCTACACCTTC
CASSMGKIGGYTF
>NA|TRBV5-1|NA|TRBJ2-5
TGCGCCAGCAGCTTGGGTAGAAAGGAGACCCAGTACTTC
CASSLGRKETQYF
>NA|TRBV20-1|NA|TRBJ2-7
TGCAGTGCCGAAAGAAACGAGCAGTACTTC
CSAERNEQYF
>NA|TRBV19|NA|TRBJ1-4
TGTGCCAGTAGTACCCACGAGGGGGTTAGGGAAAAACTGTTTTTT
CASSTHEGVREKLFF
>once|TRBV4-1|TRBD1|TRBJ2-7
TGCGCCAGCAGCCAAGTATACGGACAGGGTGTGGGGAACGAGCAGTACTTC
CASSQVYGQGVGNEQYF
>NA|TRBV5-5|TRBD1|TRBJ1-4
TGTGCCAGCAGCTACCCGGGACAGGGAGGTGAAAAACTGTTTTTT
CASSYPGQGGEKLFF
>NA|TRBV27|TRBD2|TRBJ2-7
TGTGCCAGCAGTTTATTCGGGGGAACGGGACTAGCGGGACCCACTCCTCACTACGAGCAGTACTTC
CASSLFGGTGLAGPTPHYEQYF
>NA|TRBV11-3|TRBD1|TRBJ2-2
TGTGCCAGCAGGGACAGGGCCACCGGGGAGCTGTTTTTT
CASRDRATGELFF
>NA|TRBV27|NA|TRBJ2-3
TGTGCCAGCAGGTTAACTAGCACAGATACGCAGTATTTT
CASRLTSTDTQYF
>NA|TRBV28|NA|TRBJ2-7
TGTGCCAGCAGTTTATGGGGCAGGGACGAGCAGTACTTC
CASSLWGRDEQYF
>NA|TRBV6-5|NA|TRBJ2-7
TGTGCCAGCAGTTACTCAAAAGTCACCTACGAGCAGTACTTC
CASSYSKVTYEQYF
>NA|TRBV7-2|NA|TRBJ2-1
TGTGCCAGCAGCCCAGGGGCCAACGGAGGGATCGGGCAGTTCTTC
CASSPGANGGIGQFF
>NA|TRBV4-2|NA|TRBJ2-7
TGTGCCAGCAGCCAGACCGCCTATAGCTCCTACGAGCAGTACTTC
CASSQTAYSSYEQYF